This is a list of T cell receptor beta chains from one sample in a study of human T cells and chemical hapten exposure. TCRdb analysed the RACE reads with MiXCR anew, one entry per CDR3 protein. The data hold approximately 90,000 distinct CDR3 sequences, with 8.5% to 9% observed a single time. The input for sequencing was whole blood, taken in connection with sensitization to the hapten diphenylcyclopropenone (DPC). The receptors come from a man between 40 and 49 years old with alopecia areata. Some clones in this sample may be carry-over from other donors' samples. CDR3s include the opening cysteine and the closing phenylalanine or tryptophan. Fields, in order: D gene, V gene, clone size, J gene, CDR3 DNA, CDR3 protein. D genes are given only for firm matches. A clone size is listed for some rows: how often the clone was seen (once, few, many), or a class if it is expanded.

>-|TRBV20-1|-|TRBJ2-3
TGCAGTGCTAGTCATTTCGCTAGCGGAGAGAGAGGGGGGACGGAGTATTTT
CSASHFASGERGGTEYF
>-|TRBV19|many|TRBJ2-1
TGTGCCAGTAGTGCTGCCCGGACCCCACAGTTCTTC
CASSAARTPQFF
>TRBD1|TRBV6-2/TRBV6-3|few|TRBJ2-1
TGTGCCAGCACCGACTGGACAGGGGGCTACAATGAGCAGTTCTTC
CASTDWTGGYNEQFF
>-|TRBV4-3|-|TRBJ2-4
TGCGCCAGCAGCCGGAGGATCGGGACAGGGGGCACACTAGCGGGAGAAAACATTCAGTACTTC
CASSRRIGTGGTLAGENIQYF
>TRBD1|TRBV18|many|TRBJ1-1
TGTGCCAGCTCACGTGGGACAGGGCCCACGTTAGCAGACACTGAAGCTTTCTTT
CASSRGTGPTLADTEAFF
>-|TRBV5-4|-|TRBJ2-3
TGTGCCAGCAGCTTGGAAGCAGATACGCAGTATTTT
CASSLEADTQYF
>-|TRBV5-6|-|TRBJ2-3
TGTGCCAGCAGCTCAACAGGGGGCTGGCTAGCGGGAAGAGATACGCAGTATTTT
CASSSTGGWLAGRDTQYF
>-|TRBV10-3|few|TRBJ2-2
TGTGCCATCAGTGAGACGTTCGGGGAGCTGTTTTTT
CAISETFGELFF
>TRBD2|TRBV20-1|many|TRBJ2-3
TGCAGTGCTATACGGGAGGACGGGCAGTATTTT
CSAIREDGQYF
>-|TRBV20-1|few|TRBJ1-4
TGCAGTGCTACAGGGGCGATTAATGAAAAACTGTTTTTT
CSATGAINEKLFF
>TRBD1|TRBV12-5|many|TRBJ1-5
TGTGCTAGTGGTTTGGGGACAGGGTTTTTCGGACAGCCCCAGCATTTT
CASGLGTGFFGQPQHF
>-|TRBV28|few|TRBJ2-1
TGTGCCAGCAGTTTATGGACAGGTAAAGAAGTCAATGAGCAGTTCTTC
CASSLWTGKEVNEQFF
>TRBD1|TRBV24-1|many|TRBJ2-1
TGTGCCACCGGACAGGGGAGCTCCTACAATGAGCAGTTCTTC
CATGQGSSYNEQFF
>-|TRBV6-2/TRBV6-3|-|TRBJ2-2
TGTGCCAGCAGTTACCGGGGCACCGGGGAGCTGTTTTTT
CASSYRGTGELFF
>-|TRBV6-5|many|TRBJ1-5
TGTGCCAGCAGTTACCGGTTACCGGCAGCGAACAATCAGCCCCAGCATTTT
CASSYRLPAANNQPQHF
>TRBD1|TRBV6-2/TRBV6-3|many|TRBJ1-1
TGTGCCAGCAGGGGACAGACGGTCCCTGAAGCTTTCTTT
CASRGQTVPEAFF
>-|TRBV7-2|-|TRBJ2-3
TGTGCCAGCAGCTTATTAGGACAGATCACAGATACGCAGTATTTT
CASSLLGQITDTQYF
>TRBD1|TRBV29-1|many|TRBJ1-4
TGCAGCGCTTTGGAGGGGGCAGAGGGAAAACTGTTTTTT
CSALEGAEGKLFF
>TRBD1|TRBV5-1|many|TRBJ1-5
TGCGCCAGCAGCCTGACAGGGCCGAATCAGCCCCAGCATTTT
CASSLTGPNQPQHF
>TRBD1|TRBV2|few|TRBJ2-1
TGTGCCAGCACGGGACAGGGTAACAATGAGCAGTTCTTC
CASTGQGNNEQFF
>-|TRBV30|-|TRBJ1-5
TGTGCCCGGAGTACCGGGGGGGCCCGACAGCCCCAGCATTTT
CARSTGGARQPQHF